The clone carrying this TCR beta chain was counted a few times. What it binds is not known. Researchers took RNA transcripts and amplified the TCR beta CDR3 regions from them. Researchers ran a first-round RT-PCR on the TCR CDR3 using the HTBI primer set. Each CDR3 protein gets one entry after TCRdb re-called the multiplex PCR reads with MiXCR. This table has about 690,000 distinct CDR3 sequences, roughly 17% appearing once. Per the germline V gene, CDR1 is MDHEN and CDR2 is SYDVKM. Trimming pared 5 bases from V and 5 bases from J, leaving 3 bases between. The CDR3 runs to 11 residues. These data come from a study of T cells in Graves' hyperthyroidism and ophthalmopathy. Study-wide context: Peripheral blood was secured at the point of initial diagnosis, before any treatment. Study findings and constraints: Most thyroid clonotypes expanded above 0.001 appeared in blood too.

Graves' hyperthyroidism is called stable when ophthalmopathy does not progress within 18 months. This TCR was recovered from a man aged 45-65 years with Graves' hyperthyroidism. The J gene is TRBJ1-4, the V gene TRBV28, with no clear D. Sequences were obtained from blood. CDR3 in amino acids: CASSTNEKLFF. The CDR3 DNA reads as TGTGCCAGCAGTACAAATGAAAAACTGTTTTTT.